This TCR beta chain was recorded in a study of monozygotic twins with inflammatory bowel disease. Study observations and caveats: Patient repertoires may carry noise from differing immunosuppressive treatments. The inverse Simpson measure of TCRbeta diversity was lower in IBD patients than in healthy co-twins.

Blood was collected, approximately 2.5 ml per donor. Researchers put TCRalpha and TCRbeta cDNA through two nested PCRs lasting about 17 and 10 cycles. TCRdb re-called the 5' RACE reads and shows each CDR3 protein once, DNA omitted. The table for this sample gives 330,000 or so distinct CDR3 sequences. CDR3 length: 14 residues. For this clonotype: What it binds is unknown.

Sequencing input: blood. The source is a human donor with ulcerative colitis or Crohn's disease, or a healthy co-twin of an affected twin (not recorded which). V usage is TRBV12-3 or TRBV12-4 and J usage is TRBJ1-1; TCRdb's D gene call, TRBD1, goes unchecked for lack of DNA. The CDR3 here is CASRRTGGATEAFF.